Sequencing of this T cell receptor beta chain was carried out in a study of blood T cell repertoires in COVID-19. This clone was counted between two and nine times. The junction departs from the called germline gene at one end, perhaps through a read error. CDR3 length: 14 residues. CDR1 SGDLS and CDR2 YYNGEE come from the germline V gene. Using immunoSEQ multiplex PCR, the repertoire was profiled, and TCRdb retains in-frame clones only, with some absent. Of 230,000 or so clones detected, about 79% appear once; the ten largest clones hold more than 1.2%. The sample taken for sequencing was peripheral blood. This receptor was taken from a woman aged 40 to 49 who had recovered from COVID-19. The J gene is TRBJ2-2, the V gene TRBV9; D unresolved. The CDR3 coding sequence is TGTGCCAGCAGCGTAGGTTCGAACTCCGGGGAGCTGTTTTTT. Amino acids: CASSVGSNSGELFF.